There are many counts of the clone carrying this T cell receptor beta chain. Its antigen remains unidentified. The data originate from a study of T cells in Graves' hyperthyroidism and ophthalmopathy. Study-wide results and caveats: A 13 V-J model separated ophthalmopathy from stable hyperthyroidism.

Template material for amplifying TCR beta CDR3 regions consisted of RNA transcripts. The study used the HTBI primer set for a first-round RT-PCR of the TCR CDR3. Each CDR3 protein is one row after TCRdb ran MiXCR on the multiplex PCR reads. The data hold about 360,000 distinct CDR3 sequences, with 13% observed a single time. Those with hyperthyroidism were 18 to 65 years old, newly diagnosed, and ill for under 2 months. Any patient presenting with uncontrolled infection, other autoimmune disease, pregnancy or lactation was left out. Germline V CDR1 and CDR2: SNHLY, FYNNEI. V trimming: 9 bases; J trimming: 7 bases; junction bases outside the gene matches: 6. This CDR3 region has 14 residues.

What was sequenced was blood. The V gene is TRBV2, the J gene TRBJ2-1; 13 bases fit TRBD2. The sequence derives from a woman between 18 and 30 years old with Graves' hyperthyroidism. CDR3: CASTGTSGINEQFF. The CDR3 coding sequence is TGTGCCAGTACCGGGACTAGCGGGATAAATGAGCAGTTCTTC. Complete variable domain (other parts from reference TRBV2 and TRBJ2-1): EPEVTQTPSHQVTQMGQEVILRCVPISNHLYFYWYRQILGQKVEFLVSFYNNEISEKSEIFDDQFSVERPDGSNFTLKIRSTKLEDSAMYFCASTGTSGINEQFFGPGTRLTVL.